This TCR beta chain was profiled in a study of blood T cell repertoires in COVID-19. The Seattle site enrolled patients during active infection and followed them longitudinally. The data were produced by immunoSEQ multiplex PCR, yet TCRdb's version contains in-frame clones alone and is incomplete. The sample yields about 94,000 clones, around 67% seen once. The sequenced sample was peripheral blood. The receptor was isolated from a man in his sixties or seventies with COVID-19, enrolled during active disease.

CDR3 amino acids: CAISPGQTSNQPQHF. DNA of the CDR3: TGTGCCATCAGCCCGGGACAAACTAGCAATCAGCCCCAGCATTTT. V and J are TRBV10-3 and TRBJ1-5; D is perhaps TRBD1 (6 bases). This CDR3 is 15 amino acids long. Per germline, CDR1 ENHRY and CDR2 SYGVKD. Trimming removed 6 bases at V and 0 bases at J, with 12 bases between.